This paragraph reports one T cell receptor beta chain. Source study methods: By means of reference gene primer amplification, nucleated cell counts were estimated. Sequenced by immunoSEQ multiplex PCR; TCRdb stores in-frame clones only, minus some. V, J and clone size are taken as reported in that table, and D and trimming were inferred from the DNA itself. The sample has tens of thousands of clones; approximately 80% are singletons. The sample belongs to a study of blood T cell repertoires in COVID-19. Overall study: Samples came from the United States, Italy and Spain, spanning acute and convalescent COVID-19. Nucleic acid was either cDNA or gDNA, and it came from T cells, B-cell-depleted T cells, or PBMCs.

From germline, CDR1 is MDHEN and CDR2 SYDVKM. The V end lost 7 bases, the J end lost 8 bases, and 26 bases lay between the germline ends. CDR3 length equals 16 residues. The specimen was peripheral blood. The chain uses TRBV28 and TRBJ1-2; D not resolved. This sequence originates from a human donor in a cohort sampled during active COVID-19. The CDR3 is CASTPRVDLVSGGYTF. CDR3 coding DNA: TGTGCCAGCACACCCCGAGTAGACTTAGTTTCGGGGGGCTACACCTTC.